The present entry profiles one T cell receptor (beta chain) with its context. This specimen belongs to a study of blood T cell repertoires in COVID-19. For the study at large: The samples span acute and convalescent COVID-19 from the United States, Italy and Spain.

The germline V gene encodes CDR1 SGHRS and CDR2 YFSETQ. V lost 8 bases, J lost 4 bases, and 11 bases stayed unmatched. This CDR3 region has 14 residues. The data were produced by immunoSEQ multiplex PCR, yet TCRdb's version contains in-frame clones alone and is incomplete. Of approximately 160,000 clones detected, 80% appear once; the ten largest clones hold less than 6%. Cohorts were assigned according to the clinical history that participants reported. Cohort 3 donors were reported recovered after two negative PCRs, clearance, or symptom resolution. The sample comprised PBMCs or T cells enriched from blood (not recorded which). The sequence was obtained from a man aged 35 to 55 who had recovered from COVID-19. The chain recombines TRBV5-1 with TRBJ1-1; TRBD1 matches 7 bases. The CDR3 DNA reads as TGCGCCAGTGCGGAGGACAGGTATGGCACTGAAGCTTTCTTT. Its translation: CASAEDRYGTEAFF.